This TCR beta chain was retrieved from a study of metastatic and nonmetastatic thyroid tumors (dated by TCRdb to the early 2020s). As for the study more broadly: Repertoires from peripheral blood and from tumor or nodule tissue samples of malignant and benign thyroid patients were compared.

Library creation used PCR. The run used an Illumina HiSeq 4000. High-throughput sequencing was used to profile the CDR3 region of the TCR beta-chain in every patient. The authors' analysis ran thus. CDR3 differences across clinicopathological groups were used to build a classifier for discriminating distant-metastatic papillary thyroid cancer patients. The Shannon index was used to measure repertoire diversity, and the Morisita-Horn index was used to measure how similar tumor and blood repertoires were. TCRdb cleaned the public reads at Q25 with fastp, built clones with MiXCR and kept in-frame beta chains. TCRdb assigned the V and J calls; the authors' analysis was not used. Within this sample are some 90,000 clones, with roughly 8.6% of them counted one time only. Of the sample, 8% to 10% is held by the ten largest clones. What the work shows at the level of the full study, not this receptor alone: TCR beta diversity was reported as significantly higher in malignant tumors than in benign nodules, in both blood and tumor samples.

Taken from cysteine to phenylalanine, the CDR3 has 15 residues. Here the CDR3 DNA is all that survives: 45 bases in frame from base 1. Trimming leaves V shorter by 2 bases and J shorter by 6 bases, with the junction holding 4 bases beyond the gene matches. None of the patients had been given any treatment before thyroid surgery. Using T-cell receptor beta sequencing, the researchers looked back retrospectively at clinical samples from patients, gathered between the early 2010s and the late 2010s. This clone has at least ten counts. Its antigen specificity is not known. No much larger clone is present one base from it, and per-base qualities are unavailable.

This chain is built from TRBV12-3 or TRBV12-4 and TRBJ2-7; TRBD2 fits 13 bases in the junction. This receptor was taken from a female donor with papillary thyroid cancer or a benign thyroid nodule (not recorded which). Some clones in this sample may be carry-over from other donors' samples. Sequencing was performed on blood. The DNA is TGTGCCAGCAGTTTACCCGGGACTAGCGGGGCCGAGCAGTACTTC. This codes for CASSLPGTSGAEQYF.